This TCR beta chain was identified in a study of blood T cell repertoires in COVID-19. How the authors handled the data: Estimated nucleated cell counts came from reference gene primer amplification. This table comes from immunoSEQ multiplex PCR, and its TCRdb copy is limited to in-frame clones, with some not included. That table furnishes V, J and clone size, whereas the DNA furnished D and trimming. The sample lists about 140,000 clones; about 79% were seen once. This CDR3 region has 15 residues. V was clipped by 4 bases and J by 0 bases, with 10 bases between them. From germline, CDR1 is SEHNR and CDR2 FQNEAQ (reference sequence). Participant age was roughly 18 to 95 years, and participants resided in 20 to 30 US areas. Allocation to cohorts depended on clinical history reported by the participants. All recovered Cohort 3 donors got two negative PCRs, got clearance, or saw symptom resolution.

V is TRBV7-9 and J is TRBJ2-1; D gene uncertain. The sequence was collected from a woman aged 50 to 65 who had recovered from COVID-19. Sequencing used PBMCs or T cells enriched from blood (not recorded which). The chain's CDR3 is CASSSRKSSYNEQFF. The CDR3 coding sequence is TGTGCCAGCAGCTCGCGGAAGAGCTCCTACAATGAGCAGTTCTTC.